The rows below give T cell receptor beta chains drawn from one sample of a study of blood T cell repertoires in COVID-19. Produced via immunoSEQ multiplex PCR; TCRdb's table is partial and in-frame only. Of about 380,000 clones listed, over 75% are singletons. Source material: PBMCs or T cells enriched from blood (not recorded which). These receptors originate from a man aged 25-45 years who had recovered from COVID-19. Each CDR3 is given with its conserved first and last residue. The D gene is left open where the match is weak. Only part of the rows carry a size: once, few, many, or a class if the clone is expanded.

v_gene	d_gene	abundance	j_gene	CDR3nt	CDR3aa
TRBV30	TRBD1	.	TRBJ1-5	TGTGCCTGGAGGGGGACAGGGGGCAATCAGCCCCAGCATTTT	CAWRGTGGNQPQHF
TRBV10-3	.	.	TRBJ1-5	TGTGCCATCAGTGAGTCAAGCCGATCAGGAAATCAGCCCCAGCATTTT	CAISESSRSGNQPQHF
TRBV25-1	TRBD1	few	TRBJ1-2	TGTGCCAGCAGTGCGGACAGGATTTCCTATGGCTACACCTTC	CASSADRISYGYTF
TRBV28	TRBD1	.	TRBJ2-1	TGTGCCAGCAGTGAGGGGGCTCAGAATGAGCAGTTCTTC	CASSEGAQNEQFF
TRBV12-5	TRBD1	few	TRBJ1-1	TGTGCTAGTGGTTTGCCCTGGACAGGGGGCAAAACTGAAGCTTTCTTT	CASGLPWTGGKTEAFF
TRBV11-2	TRBD1	once	TRBJ2-7	TGTGCCAGCAGCTTAGGCGGACAGGGGTCCCGCGAGCAGTACTTC	CASSLGGQGSREQYF
TRBV10-3	.	.	TRBJ1-3	TGTGCCATCGCAGGGTTGGGAAACACCATATATTTT	CAIAGLGNTIYF
TRBV10-1	TRBD2	.	TRBJ2-4	TGCGCCAGCAGTGACCAACTAGCGGGGGGACGGGGCATTCAGTACTTC	CASSDQLAGGRGIQYF
TRBV30	.	.	TRBJ2-2	TGTGCCTGGGGACTGGGGCCCGTAACCGGGGAGCTGTTTTTT	CAWGLGPVTGELFF
TRBV2	TRBD1	few	TRBJ2-7	TGTGCCAGCAGTGAAACCCGGGACAGCTCCTACGAGCAGTACTTC	CASSETRDSSYEQYF
TRBV19	.	.	TRBJ1-4	TGTGCCAGTAGTATTGGATGGGGCAGGGAAAAACTGTTTTTT	CASSIGWGREKLFF
TRBV5-1	TRBD1	.	TRBJ1-2	TGCGCCAGCAGCGCGGGGGACAGGGGAAACTATGGCTACACCTTC	CASSAGDRGNYGYTF
TRBV19	.	.	TRBJ1-1	TGTGCCAGTAGTGCCCCCTCGAGAGGGGGACCTGAAGCTTTCTTT	CASSAPSRGGPEAFF
TRBV18	.	.	TRBJ2-7	TGTGCCAGCTCACCGCTCGGTTCTCGGGTCTACGAGCAGTACTTC	CASSPLGSRVYEQYF
TRBV2	.	few	TRBJ1-1	TGTGCCAGCAGGATGGGAAGGGTCGGGGACACTGAAGCTTTCTTT	CASRMGRVGDTEAFF
TRBV19	.	.	TRBJ1-1	TGTGCCAGTAGTTCGGGATTCCTGAACACTGAAGCTTTCTTT	CASSSGFLNTEAFF
TRBV27	.	.	TRBJ1-1	TGTGCCAGCAGTTTAAGTCCCGGGTCCAACACTGAAGCTTTCTTT	CASSLSPGSNTEAFF
TRBV5-4	TRBD1	.	TRBJ1-2	TGTGCCAGCAGCACCCGACAGGGAGAGGCATTTGTCTACACCTTC	CASSTRQGEAFVYTF